Below, 31 T cell receptor beta chains from the same sample are listed, as sequenced in a study of shared clonotypes between healthy human individuals. The repertoire was sequenced with immunoSEQ multiplex PCR; TCRdb's copy has only in-frame clones and lacks some. The profile shows more than 1 million clones, approximately 80% of them singletons. Sequenced material: memory CD4+ T cells from PBMCs. Noted subset: CD45RA-negative fraction. All receptors derive from a man between 18 and 35 years old in good health. Some clones in this sample may be carry-over from other donors' samples.

The CDR3 region is CASSQDHKGLGTDTQYF. The CDR3 coding sequence is TGCGCCAGCAGCCAAGATCATAAAGGGTTAGGCACAGATACGCAGTATTTT. The chain carries TRBV4-1 and TRBJ2-3; D unresolved. V was clipped by 0 bases and J by 1 base, with 14 bases between them. The germline gives CDR1 MGHRA, CDR2 YSYEKL. The CDR3 extends over 17 amino acids.

The rearrangement links TRBV19 to TRBJ2-1; D remains unclear. Trimming cost V 3 bases and J 0 bases, with 12 bases left between them. Germline V CDR1 and CDR2: LNHDA, SQIVND (reference sequence). The CDR3 contains 16 residues. CDR3 DNA sequence: TGTGCCAGTAGTATCTTTTCCCAGGCCTCCTACAATGAGCAGTTCTTC. Residues: CASSIFSQASYNEQFF.

The chain couples TRBV28 to TRBJ2-5; the D is unclear. In germline, CDR1 is MDHEN, CDR2 SYDVKM. Trimming pared 5 bases from V and 3 bases from J, leaving 10 bases between. The CDR3 contains 13 residues. CDR3 bases: TGTGCCAGCAGTCCACCCTCGAAAGAGACCCAGTACTTC. Residues: CASSPPSKETQYF.

The chain combines TRBV19 with TRBJ2-2; 7 nucleotides line up with TRBD1. The CDR3 has 15 amino acids. After removal of 5 bases from V and 4 bases from J, the junction contained 7 bases not matched to a gene. CDR1 is LNHDA, CDR2 SQIVND, per germline (reference sequence). The CDR3 is CASSPGAGGTGELFF. Written as DNA, the CDR3 is TGTGCCAGTAGTCCAGGGGCAGGGGGCACCGGGGAGCTGTTTTTT.

On this clone: Other DNA sequences in this specimen translate into the identical CDR3. The rearrangement uses TRBV7-3 and TRBJ1-1; D is unclear. The V end was cut by 2 bases, the J end by 3 bases, with 10 bases between. Germline-derived CDR1 and CDR2 are SGHTA and FQGTGA. The CDR3 covers 14 residues. CDR3 coding DNA: TGTGCCAGCAGCTTACTAGGACGGGACACTGAAGCTTTCTTT. Its translation: CASSLLGRDTEAFF.

This chain connects TRBV7-8 to TRBJ2-1, with 13 bases that match TRBD2. The CDR3 covers 16 residues. Trimming cost V 5 bases and J 8 bases; bases outside gene matches: 9. Germline V gives CDR1 SGHVS, CDR2 FQNEAQ. As DNA, the CDR3 is TGTGCCAGCAGCCCACGGACTAGCGGGAGTGGCGATGAGCAGTTCTTC. Translation: CASSPRTSGSGDEQFF.

This clone was recorded once. V and J are TRBV5-1 and TRBJ1-4; TRBD1 is a possible D gene (5 bases). This CDR3 contains 15 residues. Looked up from germline, CDR1 is SGHRS and CDR2 is YFSETQ. With 0 bases removed from V and 4 bases from J, the gap between germline ends came to 10 bases. The CDR3, as DNA: TGCGCCAGCAGCTTGGGTCAGGGCCTTAATGAAAAACTGTTTTTT. It codes for CASSLGQGLNEKLFF.

The rearrangement joins TRBV7-3 to TRBJ2-1; 7 nucleotides agree with TRBD2. The germline V gene has CDR1 SGHTA and CDR2 FQGTGA. CDR3 length: 15 amino acids. The trim removed 5 bases at V and 5 bases at J, leaving 9 bases unmatched. The CDR3 DNA reads TGTGCCAGCAGCCGAAGCGGGGAGAGCCACAATGAGCAGTTCTTC. Translated: CASSRSGESHNEQFF. The whole variable domain, filled in from reference TRBV7-3 and TRBJ2-1, reads GAGVSQTPSNKVTEKGKYVELRCDPISGHTALYWYRQSLGQGPEFLIYFQGTGAADDSGLPNDRFFAVRPEGSVSTLKIQRTERGDSAVYLCASSRSGESHNEQFFGPGTRLTVL.

The genes are TRBV19 and TRBJ1-5; D uncertain. The CDR3 totals 16 residues. Trimming pared 1 base from V and 3 bases from J, leaving 13 bases between. Per germline, CDR1 LNHDA and CDR2 SQIVND (reference sequence). For the CDR3, the DNA is TGTGCCAGTAGTATAGGATCACCAAGGACCAATCAGCCCCAGCATTTT. Its translation is CASSIGSPRTNQPQHF.

This clone appeared once. V and J are TRBV6-5 and TRBJ2-7, with D possibly TRBD1 on 6 matching bases. The germline V and J ends were trimmed by 6 bases and 1 base, with 13 bases remaining between them. This CDR3 is 14 amino acids long. Germline CDR1 is MNHEY and CDR2 is SVGAGI. Here the CDR3 DNA reads TGTGCCAGCAGCCGATACGGGACATCCTACGAGCAGTACTTC. Amino acid sequence: CASSRYGTSYEQYF.

CDR3 protein: CASSAGHSNQPQHF. The DNA for the CDR3 is TGTGCCAGCAGTGCCGGCCATAGCAATCAGCCCCAGCATTTT. The rearrangement links TRBV7-2 to TRBJ1-5; D unclear. V lost 6 bases and J lost 0, with 9 bases in between. The germline CDR1 and CDR2 sequences are SGHTA and FQGNSA. The CDR3 consists of 14 residues.

This clone was recorded only once. This chain links TRBV9 with TRBJ1-3, with 8 positions matching TRBD1. This CDR3 contains 14 residues. V shed 4 bases, J shed 2 bases, and the junction held 2 bases outside the gene matches. Per germline, CDR1 SGDLS and CDR2 YYNGEE. CDR3: CASSLDRAGNTIYF. The CDR3 nucleotides are TGTGCCAGCAGCTTGGACAGGGCTGGAAACACCATATATTTT.

The chain has TRBV7-2 and TRBJ2-7, with D uncertain. The CDR3 runs to 11 residues. Germline assignment: CDR1 SGHTA and CDR2 FQGNSA. V lost 5 bases to trimming and J lost 4 bases, with 6 bases between them. CDR3 amino acids: CASSRIYEQYF. The CDR3 bases are TGTGCCAGCAGCCGAATTTACGAGCAGTACTTC.

This clone was recorded once. A read error is the likely source, as a far larger clone sits one nucleotide away. The identical CDR3 is also encoded by other nucleotide sequences in the sample. The gene calls are TRBV9 and TRBJ2-5; TRBD1 or TRBD2 may be the D gene (6 bases each). Trimming removed 4 bases from V and 2 bases from J, with 9 bases in between. The CDR3 extends over 13 amino acids. The V gene's germline CDR1 is SGDLS and CDR2 YYNGEE. The CDR3 here is CASSLGGQETQYF. Here the CDR3 DNA reads TGTGCCAGCAGCCTAGGGGGGCAAGAGACCCAGTACTTC.

The chain has TRBV2 and TRBJ2-5; D not resolved. The CDR3 spans 15 residues. V was pared by 4 bases and J by 3 bases, with 15 bases between. The V gene's germline CDR1 is SNHLY and CDR2 FYNNEI. The CDR3 protein is CASSGPLASKETQYF. CDR3 DNA sequence: TGTGCCAGCAGTGGACCCCTGGCATCTAAAGAGACCCAGTACTTC.

The rearrangement joins TRBV19 to TRBJ2-5; the D gene could be TRBD1 or TRBD2 (5 bases each). In germline, CDR1 is LNHDA, CDR2 SQIVND (reference sequence). This CDR3 is 16 amino acids long. V shed 3 bases and J shed 2 bases, with 16 bases lying between them. The CDR3 sequence: CASSMRWGRLQETQYF. The CDR3 region has the DNA TGTGCCAGTAGTATGAGGTGGGGGAGACTGCAAGAGACCCAGTACTTC.

This rearrangement joins TRBV5-1 to TRBJ2-6; D gene ambiguous. The CDR3 runs to 14 residues. The germline V and J ends were trimmed by 4 bases and 4 bases, with 9 bases remaining between them. Looked up from germline, CDR1 is SGHRS and CDR2 is YFSETQ. The CDR3 spells CASSQATGANVLTF. The CDR3, as DNA: TGCGCCAGCAGCCAAGCGACAGGGGCCAACGTCCTGACTTTC.

Regarding this clone: This sample includes further DNA sequences coding for the same CDR3. The chain recombines TRBV2 with TRBJ2-7; D is undetermined. This CDR3 has 11 residues. V lost 5 bases to trimming and J lost 3 bases, with 5 bases between them. Germline V lookup: CDR1 SNHLY, CDR2 FYNNEI. The CDR3 coding sequence is TGTGCCAGCAGTCCAGTCTACGAGCAGTACTTC. This codes for CASSPVYEQYF.

This clone occurred a few times. The genes are TRBV2 and TRBJ2-7, with D perhaps assigned TRBD1 or TRBD2 (5 bases each). With 5 bases removed from V and 2 bases from J, the gap between germline ends came to 13 bases. Germline CDR1 is SNHLY and CDR2 is FYNNEI. The CDR3 covers 14 residues. CDR3 nucleotide sequence: TGTGCCAGCAGTCCCCGGGGCAGGGCCTACGAGCAGTACTTC. Its protein is CASSPRGRAYEQYF.

DNA of the CDR3: TGCGCCAGCAGCTCCCGCGGGGAGACCCAGTACTTC. It encodes CASSSRGETQYF. The chain links TRBV5-1 to TRBJ2-5, with a tentative D call TRBD2 (5 bases). Germline CDR1 reads SGHRS; CDR2 reads YFSETQ. This CDR3 spans 12 amino acids. Trimming took 3 bases from V and 5 from J, leaving 8 bases between them.

The genes are TRBV11-2 and TRBJ2-7; D gene uncertain. The CDR3 sequence is 15 residues long. Germline CDR1 and CDR2: SGHAT and FQNNGV. Trimming removed 0 bases from V and 2 bases from J, with 11 bases in between. The CDR3 protein is CASSLEGIFAYEQYF. The CDR3 coding sequence is TGTGCCAGCAGCTTAGAGGGTATATTTGCCTACGAGCAGTACTTC.

As to this clone: Other DNA sequences from this sample encode an identical CDR3 as well. The V gene is TRBV9, the J gene TRBJ2-5; the D is unclear. Deletions cut 0 bases from V and 0 bases from J, with 0 bases between. The CDR3 has 12 amino acids. Germline assignment: CDR1 SGDLS and CDR2 YYNGEE. CDR3 protein: CASSVDQETQYF. CDR3 in DNA: TGTGCCAGCAGCGTAGACCAAGAGACCCAGTACTTC.

With respect to this clone: A much larger clone lies one base from this, so it may be a read error. Within the sample, other DNA sequences also encode this same CDR3. The chain is built from TRBV6-6 and TRBJ1-1; D is undetermined. The V and J ends lost 4 bases and 2 bases respectively, with 2 bases between them. Germline CDR1 is MNHNY and CDR2 is SVGAGI (reference sequence). The CDR3 length is 11 residues. CDR3 nucleotide sequence: TGTGCCAGCAGTTCAAACACTGAAGCTTTCTTT. Translation: CASSSNTEAFF.

The rearrangement joins TRBV2 to TRBJ2-1; perhaps TRBD1 as D (5 bases). CDR1 is SNHLY, CDR2 FYNNEI, per germline. The CDR3 is made up of 15 amino acids. Trimming pared 6 bases from V and 3 bases from J, leaving 15 bases between. The CDR3 DNA reads as TGTGCCAGCAGCCCGAACAGGAAAAACTACAATGAGCAGTTCTTC. This encodes CASSPNRKNYNEQFF.

This clone was counted between two and nine times. The V gene is TRBV5-6, the J gene TRBJ1-2; no firm D call. Deletions cut 0 bases from V and 8 bases from J, with 11 bases between. The CDR3 is made up of 13 amino acids. CDR1 and CDR2 from the germline V gene are SGHDT and YYEEEE. Here the CDR3 reads CASSLGWEEGYTF. CDR3 in DNA: TGTGCCAGCAGCTTGGGATGGGAGGAAGGCTACACCTTC.

V usage is TRBV19 and J usage is TRBJ2-5; D possibly corresponds to TRBD2 (7 bases). With 5 bases removed from V and 1 base from J, the gap between germline ends came to 14 bases. Looked up from germline, CDR1 is LNHDA and CDR2 is SQIVND (reference sequence). The CDR3 has 15 residues. The CDR3 sequence: CASSLGLGGQETQYF. The CDR3 DNA reads as TGTGCCAGTAGTCTCGGACTAGGGGGCCAAGAGACCCAGTACTTC.

The genes are TRBV10-1 and TRBJ2-7; possibly TRBD2 for D (5 bases). Germline CDR1 and CDR2: WNHNN and SYGVQD (reference sequence). This CDR3 is built from 13 residues. V lost 2 bases to trimming and J lost 2 bases, with 7 bases between them. CDR3 sequence reads: CASSENGAYEQYF. Here the CDR3 DNA reads TGCGCCAGCAGTGAGAACGGGGCCTACGAGCAGTACTTC.

This clone was seen a handful of times. This chain's CDR3 is CSARGLIGYTF. CDR3 coding DNA: TGCAGTGCTAGGGGCCTAATTGGCTACACCTTC. V and J are TRBV20-1 and TRBJ1-2, with D uncertain. V shed 3 bases and J shed 7 bases, with 9 bases lying between them. Germline V gene lookup returns CDR1 DFQATT and CDR2 SNEGSKA (reference sequence). This CDR3 has 11 residues.

The chain joins TRBV30 to TRBJ1-2, with D uncertain. V lost 2 bases to trimming and J lost 4 bases, with 20 bases between them. The CDR3 totals 16 residues. Per the germline V gene, CDR1 is GTSNPN and CDR2 is SVGIG (reference sequence). CDR3 DNA sequence: TGTGCCTGGAGTCATGGTCTTCGTACGAAATTCTATGGCTACACCTTC. Translation: CAWSHGLRTKFYGYTF. Complete variable domain (other parts from reference TRBV30 and TRBJ1-2): SQTIHQWPATLVQPVGSPLSLECTVEGTSNPNLYWYRQAAGRGLQLLFYSVGIGQISSEVPQNLSASRPQDRQFILSSKKLLLSDSGFYLCAWSHGLRTKFYGYTFGSGTRLTVV.

V and J are TRBV15 and TRBJ1-5; no clear D. Germline CDR1 reads LNHNV; CDR2 reads YYDKDF (reference sequence). There are 14 residues in the CDR3. V shed 1 base and J shed 0 bases, with 4 bases lying between them. The CDR3 here is CATSRAYSNQPQHF. CDR3 in DNA: TGTGCCACCAGCAGAGCCTATAGCAATCAGCCCCAGCATTTT.

CDR3 nucleotide sequence: TGTGCCAGCAGTTTATCAGGGCTCCTTCGGGGCTACACCTTC. This sequence encodes CASSLSGLLRGYTF. The V gene is TRBV28, the J gene TRBJ1-2; the D gene is possibly TRBD1 (5 bases). Trimming shortened V by 1 base and J by 8 bases, and 14 bases separated the two germline ends. CDR3 size: 14 residues. Looked up from germline, CDR1 is MDHEN and CDR2 is SYDVKM.